The present T cell receptor (beta chain) was sequenced within a study of early T cells in non-severe SARS-CoV-2 infection. The overall study: Bulk RNA taken from unsorted whole blood was sequenced, leaving chains unpaired. Study outcomes and limitations: Matching results from VDJdb favored anti-spike CD8 responses, leaving private and CD4 specificities undetected.

Each single cDNA molecule received a unique molecular identifier. TCRdb independently ran MiXCR on the 5' RACE reads; one entry per CDR3 protein. The sample has approximately 22,000 distinct CDR3 sequences, roughly 5.6% seen once. About this clonotype: Antigen unknown.

CDR1 and CDR2 from the germline V gene are SGHRS and YFSETQ. CDR3 length: 14 amino acids. Between the trimmed V and J ends, which lost 5 bases and 5 bases, there was a span of 11 bases. This chain joins TRBV5-1 and TRBJ1-6, with a weak D call TRBD1 (5 bases). Sequences were derived from whole blood, sampled at baseline. The clonotype originates from an adult who was a healthcare worker with PCR-confirmed SARS-CoV-2 infection or an uninfected control (not recorded which). DNA for the CDR3: TGCGCCAGCAGATCGACAGAAGATAATTCACCCCTCCACTTT. It yields the protein CASRSTEDNSPLHF.